Reported below is one T cell receptor (beta chain). This sample was taken from a study of T cell changes during pregnancy in multiple sclerosis. This CDR3 is 15 amino acids long. The V segment lost 5 bases and the J segment 0 bases; nucleotides outside the gene matches: 4. Germline CDR1 reads LNHNV; CDR2 reads YYDKDF (reference sequence). Libraries were prepared by immunoSEQ multiplex PCR; TCRdb keeps only in-frame clonotypes and omits some of them. Here the sample spans 60,000 to 85,000 clones, about nine tenths being singletons. This material consisted of peripheral blood, taken in the first trimester of pregnancy. This chain connects TRBV15 to TRBJ2-4; TRBD2 agrees at 7 bases. This clonotype was sampled from a female donor with multiple sclerosis, enrolled in a pregnancy study. The CDR3 here is CATSPAGVAKNIQYF. Here the CDR3 DNA reads TGTGCCACCAGCCCGGCGGGGGTAGCCAAAAACATTCAGTACTTC.